Listed below are T cell receptor beta chains from one sample, sequenced in a study of PD-1 blockade in classical Hodgkin lymphoma. Sequencing was performed with immunoSEQ multiplex PCR; in TCRdb, only in-frame clones are kept and a portion is missing. The top ten clones hold around 15% of a sample with approximately 89,000 clones, 83% of them seen once. The sample here was peripheral blood mononuclear cells (PBMCs), taken before the fourth cycle of nivolumab. The receptor source for this set is a human donor with classical Hodgkin lymphoma. Each CDR3 is given with its conserved first and last residue. The order of the fields is D gene, J gene, V gene, CDR3 length, CDR3 protein. The D gene is left open where the match is weak.

d_call: NA
j_call: TRBJ2-7
v_call: TRBV5-6
cdr3_length: 13
cdr3_aa: CASSLGSGYEQYF

d_call: NA
j_call: TRBJ2-7
v_call: TRBV6-5
cdr3_length: 13
cdr3_aa: CASSYGSGREQYF

d_call: NA
j_call: TRBJ2-7
v_call: TRBV7-8
cdr3_length: 14
cdr3_aa: CASSLAEISYEQYF

d_call: NA
j_call: TRBJ2-3
v_call: TRBV2
cdr3_length: 13
cdr3_aa: CASNLGAGDTQYF

d_call: TRBD1
j_call: TRBJ2-7
v_call: TRBV7-2
cdr3_length: 15
cdr3_aa: CASSWAGQGAYEQYF

d_call: NA
j_call: TRBJ2-6
v_call: TRBV5-1
cdr3_length: 16
cdr3_aa: CASSHGQTSGANVLTF

d_call: NA
j_call: TRBJ1-3
v_call: TRBV5-6
cdr3_length: 16
cdr3_aa: CASSFERSDSGNTIYF

d_call: NA
j_call: TRBJ2-3
v_call: TRBV30
cdr3_length: 15
cdr3_aa: CAWSRRTHVPDTQYF

d_call: TRBD1
j_call: TRBJ1-2
v_call: TRBV5-6
cdr3_length: 16
cdr3_aa: CASSLTGTGTNYGYTF

d_call: NA
j_call: TRBJ2-3
v_call: TRBV30
cdr3_length: 14
cdr3_aa: CAWTSGTETDTQYF

d_call: TRBD1
j_call: TRBJ1-4
v_call: TRBV27
cdr3_length: 14
cdr3_aa: CASSFHRGHEKLFF

d_call: NA
j_call: TRBJ2-7
v_call: TRBV20-1
cdr3_length: 11
cdr3_aa: CSAQGNYEQYF

d_call: NA
j_call: TRBJ1-2
v_call: TRBV27
cdr3_length: 14
cdr3_aa: CASSPRASHYGYTF

d_call: NA
j_call: TRBJ2-2
v_call: TRBV5-6
cdr3_length: 14
cdr3_aa: CASSFQRHTGELFF

d_call: NA
j_call: TRBJ2-4
v_call: TRBV4-3
cdr3_length: 14
cdr3_aa: CASSQGGGGWLQYF

d_call: TRBD1
j_call: TRBJ1-1
v_call: TRBV19
cdr3_length: 14
cdr3_aa: CASKTGTVGTEAFF

d_call: NA
j_call: TRBJ2-5
v_call: TRBV5-8
cdr3_length: 12
cdr3_aa: CASSFIRETQYF

d_call: NA
j_call: TRBJ2-2
v_call: TRBV6-4
cdr3_length: 14
cdr3_aa: CASKETGNTGELFF

d_call: TRBD2
j_call: TRBJ2-1
v_call: TRBV10-3
cdr3_length: 15
cdr3_aa: CAISRSAGGPGEQFF

d_call: TRBD2
j_call: TRBJ2-1
v_call: TRBV7-2
cdr3_length: 14
cdr3_aa: CASSPGLAEVEQFF

d_call: TRBD2
j_call: TRBJ2-2
v_call: TRBV7-2
cdr3_length: 15
cdr3_aa: CASSLIGTSIRELFF

d_call: TRBD1
j_call: TRBJ2-2
v_call: TRBV6-5
cdr3_length: 15
cdr3_aa: CASSRDRVISGELFF

d_call: NA
j_call: TRBJ2-3
v_call: TRBV6-6
cdr3_length: 15
cdr3_aa: CASSITGTLTDTQYF

d_call: TRBD2
j_call: TRBJ2-2
v_call: TRBV5-1
cdr3_length: 15
cdr3_aa: CASSLGLAGTGELFF

d_call: TRBD2
j_call: TRBJ2-7
v_call: TRBV19
cdr3_length: 14
cdr3_aa: CASSGGTSVHEQYF

d_call: TRBD1
j_call: TRBJ2-7
v_call: TRBV29-1
cdr3_length: 12
cdr3_aa: CSVRQGRGEQYF

d_call: TRBD2
j_call: TRBJ2-7
v_call: TRBV7-8
cdr3_length: 14
cdr3_aa: CASSLTSAAYEQYF

d_call: NA
j_call: TRBJ1-5
v_call: TRBV7-9
cdr3_length: 17
cdr3_aa: CASSLALRDGVNQPQHF

d_call: NA
j_call: TRBJ1-2
v_call: TRBV5-5
cdr3_length: 13
cdr3_aa: CASSLDRNYGYTF